What follows are 25 T cell receptor beta chains derived from one specimen sequenced in a study of cytomegalovirus exposure and HLA in healthy donors. The PCR made use of 60 Vbeta and 13 Jbeta primers. Assay: immunoSEQ multiplex PCR; the TCRdb copy retains only in-frame clones and omits some. Of around 150,000 clones listed, about 70% are singletons. Specimen: PBMCs. These receptors all come from a male donor in good health and CMV-seronegative.

This sequence joins TRBV27 and TRBJ2-5; the match to TRBD2 covers 10 bases. The germline V gene encodes CDR1 MNHEY and CDR2 SMNVEV (reference sequence). Unmatched junction bases numbered 0, after V lost 7 bases and J lost 7 bases. CDR3 length equals 11 residues. The CDR3 sequence is CASIAGGTQYF. CDR3 bases: TGTGCCAGCATAGCGGGGGGGACCCAGTACTTC.

The V call is TRBV4-3, the J call TRBJ2-1; a weak D match, TRBD2 (7 bases). The CDR3 sequence is 17 residues long. The V gene lost 1 base and the J gene lost 2 bases, with 15 bases spanning the gap. The germline V gene has CDR1 LGHNA and CDR2 YSLEER. CDR3 amino acids: CASSQGGLAETYNEQFF. Here the CDR3 DNA reads TGCGCCAGCAGCCAAGGGGGGCTAGCGGAAACCTACAATGAGCAGTTCTTC.

The chain recombines TRBV2 with TRBJ1-3, with D possibly matching TRBD1 (5 bases). V lost 7 bases and J 0 bases, leaving 10 bases between the germline ends. CDR1 SNHLY and CDR2 FYNNEI come from the germline V gene. This CDR3 has 14 amino acids. CDR3 coding DNA: TGTGCCAGCAACACAGGACACTCTGGAAACACCATATATTTT. It is translated as CASNTGHSGNTIYF.

J is TRBJ2-7 and V is TRBV6-5; D gene ambiguous. Trimming shortened V by 4 bases and J by 4 bases, and 17 bases separated the two germline ends. CDR3 length: 15 residues. Germline values: CDR1 MNHEY, CDR2 SVGAGI. CDR3 amino acids: CASSWLEAVEYEQYF. For the CDR3, the DNA is TGTGCCAGCAGTTGGCTAGAGGCCGTTGAGTACGAGCAGTACTTC.

The gene calls are TRBV18 and TRBJ2-1, with 14 bases lining up with TRBD2. Germline CDR1 KGHSH, CDR2 LQKENI. J lost 6 bases, V lost 2 bases, and 6 bases had no gene match. The length of the CDR3 is 17 residues. The CDR3 coding sequence is TGTGCCAGCTCACCAGGACTAGCGGGAGGAGGGTCCAATGAGCAGTTCTTC. Translating gives CASSPGLAGGGSNEQFF.

The chain employs TRBV5-6 and TRBJ1-3; 10 bases agree with TRBD1. This CDR3 spans 16 amino acids. The V gene end was trimmed by 2 bases and the J gene end by 3 bases; junction bases not matched to a gene: 5. CDR1 is SGHDT, CDR2 YYEEEE, per germline. The CDR3 nucleotides read TGTGCCAGCAGCTTATTGACAGGGGGCTATGGAAACACCATATATTTT. As protein: CASSLLTGGYGNTIYF.

V gene TRBV2 combines with J gene TRBJ2-7, with 8 bases that match TRBD2. The CDR3 loop spans 17 amino acids. V lost 3 bases and J lost 1; bases outside the gene matches: 11. Per the germline V gene, CDR1 is SNHLY and CDR2 is FYNNEI. CDR3 nucleotide sequence: TGTGCCAGCAGTGATTCCGTTAGCGGGGCCCGGTCCTACGAGCAGTACTTC. It translates to CASSDSVSGARSYEQYF.

This chain uses TRBV13 with TRBJ1-1; D possibly corresponds to TRBD1 (6 bases). V lost 3 bases and J 4 bases, leaving 9 bases between the germline ends. CDR3 size: 13 residues. In germline, CDR1 is PRHDT, CDR2 FYEKMQ (reference sequence). DNA for the CDR3: TGTGCCAGCAGCTTGTTCAGGGGCACTGAAGCTTTCTTT. It translates to CASSLFRGTEAFF. Supplemented by reference TRBV13 and TRBJ1-1, the full variable domain reads AAGVIQSPRHLIKEKRETATLKCYPIPRHDTVYWYQQGPGQDPQFLISFYEKMQSDKGSIPDRFSAQQFSDYHSELNMSSLELGDSALYFCASSLFRGTEAFFGQGTRLTVV.

This rearrangement joins TRBV15 to TRBJ1-2; D is perhaps TRBD1 (5 bases). The length of the CDR3 is 14 residues. V lost 0 bases and J 6 bases, leaving 11 bases between the germline ends. CDR1 is LNHNV, CDR2 YYDKDF, per germline (reference sequence). The CDR3: CATSRDGQGNGYTF. The CDR3 DNA sequence: TGTGCCACCAGCAGAGATGGGCAGGGAAATGGCTACACCTTC.

The chain carries TRBV6-6 and TRBJ2-7; TRBD1 aligns across 8 bases. The length of the CDR3 is 14 residues. Germline V CDR1 and CDR2: MNHNY, SVGAGI (reference sequence). The V and J ends lost 2 bases and 6 bases, in that order; junction bases with no gene match: 6. The CDR3 bases are TGTGCCAGCAGTTACATGCAGGGGGCGGGCGAGCAGTACTTC. This sequence encodes CASSYMQGAGEQYF.

The V gene is TRBV4-1, the J gene TRBJ2-1; a possible D gene is TRBD1 (6 bases). Trimming shortened V by 6 bases and J by 10 bases, and 19 bases separated the two germline ends. CDR3 length: 14 amino acids. Germline loops: CDR1 MGHRA, CDR2 YSYEKL. The CDR3 spells CASSAQGPHGEQFF. The CDR3 DNA sequence: TGCGCCAGCAGTGCCCAGGGGCCCCACGGCGAGCAGTTCTTC.

This chain uses TRBV6-5 with TRBJ2-2; D remains ambiguous. The length of the CDR3 is 15 residues. Looked up from germline, CDR1 is MNHEY and CDR2 is SVGAGI. V dropped 2 bases and J dropped 0 bases, with 7 bases sitting between them. The CDR3 nucleotides read TGTGCCAGCAGTTACACAGCTGCGAACACCGGGGAGCTGTTTTTT. Its protein product is CASSYTAANTGELFF.

This clone has only a few counts. This specimen includes other DNA sequences encoding the same CDR3. The chain joins TRBV19 to TRBJ2-5; 10 bases align to TRBD2. Trimming cost V 6 bases and J 3 bases; bases outside gene matches: 4. The CDR3 runs to 14 residues. CDR1 and CDR2 (germline): LNHDA, SQIVND (reference sequence). The chain's CDR3 is CASRRTSGKETQYF. The CDR3 DNA sequence: TGTGCCAGTAGGCGGACTAGCGGAAAAGAGACCCAGTACTTC.

The V and J genes are TRBV5-1 and TRBJ1-5, with 7 positions matching TRBD1. Germline assignment: CDR1 SGHRS and CDR2 YFSETQ. V shed 5 bases, J shed 3 bases, and the junction held 5 bases outside the gene matches. This CDR3 has 14 amino acids. DNA of the CDR3: TGCGCCAGCAGTTGGGACAGCTACAATCAGCCCCAGCATTTT. This gives the protein CASSWDSYNQPQHF.

The table lists this clone with a few counts. The chain employs TRBV5-6 and TRBJ2-7; TRBD2 might be the D (6 bases). This CDR3 has 12 amino acids. V was shortened by 2 bases and J by 6 bases, with 9 bases between the two germline ends. Germline CDR1 reads SGHDT; CDR2 reads YYEEEE. The CDR3 here is CASSLGGPEQYF. CDR3 nucleotide sequence: TGTGCCAGCAGCTTAGGAGGGCCCGAGCAGTACTTC.

As to this clone: A junction end diverges from the germline sequence, so it may reflect a read error. The same CDR3 arises from other DNA sequences in this sample as well. CDR3 region: CASSPDRGRRTGELFF. CDR3 DNA: TGTGCCAGTTCACCCGACAGGGGGCGAAGGACCGGGGAGCTGTTTTTT. The chain carries TRBV18 and TRBJ2-2; the match to TRBD1 covers 10 bases. The length of the CDR3 is 16 residues. Germline CDR1 reads KGHSH; CDR2 reads LQKENI.

Comments on this clone: The junction differs from germline at one of its ends, possibly a read error. The chain joins TRBV7-9 to TRBJ2-7; D gene ambiguous. The germline V gene encodes CDR1 SEHNR and CDR2 FQNEAQ (reference sequence). This CDR3 has 16 amino acids. The CDR3 sequence is CSSSFPNRRTIDEQYF. Written as DNA, the CDR3 is TGTTCCAGCAGCTTTCCCAATAGGAGAACCATCGACGAGCAGTACTTC.

A few counts support this clone. One junction end disagrees with the germline gene, perhaps due to a read error. The CDR3 coding sequence is TGTTCCAGCAGCCTCGGGACAGGGCTGGATCAGCCCCAGCATTTT. It codes for CSSSLGTGLDQPQHF. V usage is TRBV7-9 and J usage is TRBJ1-5, with 9 bases lining up with TRBD1. Germline-derived CDR1 and CDR2 are SEHNR and FQNEAQ (reference sequence). This CDR3 is built from 15 residues.

The rearrangement uses TRBV6-5 and TRBJ1-2; D perhaps matches TRBD1 (6 bases). V gave up 0 bases and J gave up 11 bases, with 7 bases separating them. Germline V lookup: CDR1 MNHEY, CDR2 SVGAGI. The CDR3 length is 11 residues. The DNA for the CDR3 is TGTGCCAGCAGTTACTCGGGACAATACACCTTC. Protein sequence: CASSYSGQYTF.

V is TRBV7-7 and J is TRBJ2-2, with 10 bases aligning to TRBD2. The CDR3 loop spans 17 amino acids. J gave up 3 bases and V 1 base, and 5 bases lay outside the gene matches. Germline V gene data show CDR1 as SSHAT and CDR2 as FNYEAQ (reference sequence). In DNA, the CDR3 is TGTGCCAGCAGCTTAGACGGGCTAGCGGGGGACACCGGGGAGCTGTTTTTT. Its protein is CASSLDGLAGDTGELFF.

The chain links TRBV4-3 to TRBJ1-5; D is ambiguous. The CDR3 contains 15 residues. V shed 4 bases and J shed 1 base, with 11 bases lying between them. CDR1 LGHNA and CDR2 YSLEER come from the germline V gene. The CDR3 reads CASSPGIASNQPQHF. In DNA, the CDR3 is TGCGCCAGCAGCCCTGGTATAGCGAGCAATCAGCCCCAGCATTTT.

The genes are TRBV2 and TRBJ2-1; tentative D call: TRBD2 (6 bases). The CDR3 spans 14 residues. The V gene's germline CDR1 is SNHLY and CDR2 FYNNEI. Trimming shortened V by 8 bases and J by 7 bases, and 18 bases separated the two germline ends. CDR3 DNA: TGTGCCAGCTGGGAACGGGAGAACTGGAATGAGCAGTTCTTC. This translates into CASWERENWNEQFF.

This rearrangement joins TRBV6-6 to TRBJ1-1; weak D call: TRBD1 (5 bases). V lost 2 bases to trimming and J lost 7 bases, with 5 bases between them. Germline V gives CDR1 MNHNY, CDR2 SVGAGI (reference sequence). This CDR3 comprises 11 residues. CDR3 bases: TGTGCCAGCAGTTACAGGGGTGAAGCTTTCTTT. Residues: CASSYRGEAFF.

The chain is built from TRBV5-1 and TRBJ1-2; tentatively, D is TRBD1 (5 bases). V dropped 6 bases and J dropped 7 bases, with 16 bases sitting between them. The CDR3 has 13 amino acids. The germline V gene encodes CDR1 SGHRS and CDR2 YFSETQ. The CDR3 region is CASTRDSSIGYTF. The CDR3 DNA follows: TGCGCCAGCACCAGGGACTCAAGCATTGGCTACACCTTC.

The rearrangement links TRBV5-1 to TRBJ2-3, with 7 bases that match TRBD2. The CDR3 is 14 amino acids. The V segment lost 8 bases and the J segment 0 bases; nucleotides outside the gene matches: 6. The germline gives CDR1 SGHRS, CDR2 YFSETQ. The CDR3 coding sequence is TGCGCCAGTCAGAGCGGGGCCAGCACAGATACGCAGTATTTT. As protein: CASQSGASTDTQYF.